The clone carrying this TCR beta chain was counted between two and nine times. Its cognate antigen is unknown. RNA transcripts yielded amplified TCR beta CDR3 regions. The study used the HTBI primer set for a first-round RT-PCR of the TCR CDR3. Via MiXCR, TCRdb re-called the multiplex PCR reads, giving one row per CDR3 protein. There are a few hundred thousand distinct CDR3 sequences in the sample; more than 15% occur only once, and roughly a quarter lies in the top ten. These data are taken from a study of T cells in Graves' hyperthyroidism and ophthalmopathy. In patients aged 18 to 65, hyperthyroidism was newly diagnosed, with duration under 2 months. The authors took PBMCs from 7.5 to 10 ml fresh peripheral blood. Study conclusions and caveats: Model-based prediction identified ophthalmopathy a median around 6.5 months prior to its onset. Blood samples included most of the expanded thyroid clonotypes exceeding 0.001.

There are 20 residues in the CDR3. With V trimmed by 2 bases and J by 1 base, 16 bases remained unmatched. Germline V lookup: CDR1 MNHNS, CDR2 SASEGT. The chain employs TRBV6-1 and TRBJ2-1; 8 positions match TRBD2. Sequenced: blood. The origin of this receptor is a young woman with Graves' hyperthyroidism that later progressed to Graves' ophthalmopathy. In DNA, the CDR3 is TGTGCCAGCAGTGAAAGGATTAGCGGGATAGGACCTAGTTCCTACAATGAGCAGTTCTTC. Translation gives CASSERISGIGPSSYNEQFF.